Below, one T cell receptor (beta chain) is given with its context. No antigen is known for it. This record belongs to a study of OX40 agonist ivuxolimab in advanced cancers. Study details: Patients undergoing dose escalation presented with hepatocellular carcinoma, melanoma, renal cell or head and neck cancer. Study findings and constraints: Some of the nonresponding patients also showed low levels of normalized T-cell clonal expansion.

The table came from immunoSEQ multiplex PCR; TCRdb's copy has only in-frame clones and leaves some out. The table lists some 71,000 clones, about 90% of them singletons. From germline, CDR1 is SGHNT and CDR2 YYREEE (reference sequence). This CDR3 contains 14 residues. The ends were cut back, 0 bases at V and 0 bases at J, with 6 bases in the middle. The rearrangement uses TRBV5-4 and TRBJ1-1; no clear D. This sequence was found in an adult with an advanced solid tumor such as melanoma, head and neck, liver or kidney cancer. This material consisted of CD4+ or CD8+ T cells sorted from blood, taken in a trial of the OX40 agonist ivuxolimab. The CDR3, as DNA: TGTGCCAGCAGCTTGGGGCAGATGAACACTGAAGCTTTCTTT. Translating it yields CASSLGQMNTEAFF.